This TCR beta chain derives from a study of T-cell memory formation after mild COVID-19. Study as a whole: Largely, TCR clusters stayed within a single donor. Study observations and caveats: Pre-infection memory carried some responding clones, suggesting that cross-reactive memory joined. Mainly in CM and EM were contracting CD4+ clones; CD8+ were in EMRA.

TCRdb used MiXCR to reprocess the 5' RACE reads, holding one entry per CDR3 protein. The profile shows hundreds of thousands of distinct CDR3 sequences, 25% to 30% of them singletons. Germline CDR1 is SGHAT and CDR2 is FQNNGV. Trimming removed 4 bases from V and 3 bases from J, with 9 bases in between. The CDR3 has 13 amino acids. A few counts support this clonotype. Its antigen remains unknown. The source is an adult woman who had mild COVID-19 (a few samples of this study predate the infection). Cell type and time point are not known. The chain couples TRBV11-2 to TRBJ1-1; D remains ambiguous. The sample consisted of PBMCs or a T cell subset sorted from them (not recorded which). CDR3 in DNA: TGTGCCAGCAGCTCTCCGGGGTACACTGAAGCTTTCTTT. Translating it yields CASSSPGYTEAFF.